This entry features one TCR beta chain sequence. Its cognate antigen is unknown. The data were taken from a study of shared clonotypes between healthy human individuals. Overall study results and limits: The generation probabilities recorded for non-shared clonotypes fell below those of clonotypes shared by all four donors.

The table came from immunoSEQ multiplex PCR; TCRdb's copy has only in-frame clones and leaves some out. The sample lists over 750,000 clones, around 96% occurring once. Naive CD8 cells lacked CD45RO and underwent positive selection for CCR7, leaving out terminally differentiated effector memory CD45RA+ cells. Per germline, CDR1 SGHTA and CDR2 FQGTGA. CDR3 length equals 16 residues. V dropped 5 bases and J dropped 8; count of bases not matched to a gene: 7. The sample comprised naive CD8+ T cells sorted from blood. The chain combines TRBV7-3 with TRBJ2-1; 15 bases map to TRBD2. This clonotype was sampled from a man aged 25 to 40 in good health. In DNA, the CDR3 is TGTGCCAGCAGCCTAGGGACTAGCGGGGGGTTGGATGAGCAGTTCTTC. Amino acid sequence: CASSLGTSGGLDEQFF.